This T cell receptor beta chain was identified in a study of OX40 agonist ivuxolimab in advanced cancers. Findings of the study overall: In the 0.1 to 3.0 mg/kg range, CD4+ and CD8+ blood T cells had expanded clonally by week 6. Those patients achieving a partial response at 0.1-3.0 mg/kg showed among the lowest clonal expansion.

Regarding this clone: No antigen is known for it.

Profiling relied on immunoSEQ multiplex PCR, and the TCRdb table lists in-frame clones only, not all of them. The table shows 80,000 or so clones, with about 88% occurring only once. At cycle 4 day 1, cycle 7 day 1, and baseline, blood was sampled. V dropped 7 bases and J dropped 7 bases, with 16 bases sitting between them. The CDR3 runs 13 residues. Germline V gives CDR1 SNHLY, CDR2 FYNNEI. The chain uses TRBV2 and TRBJ1-2; D not resolved. Source: CD4+ or CD8+ T cells sorted from blood, taken in a trial of the OX40 agonist ivuxolimab. The sequence was collected from an adult with an advanced solid tumor such as melanoma, head and neck, liver or kidney cancer. CDR3 coding DNA: TGTGCCAGCACTCCTGAGTACCCGGGTGGCTACACCTTC. Protein: CASTPEYPGGYTF.